This T cell receptor beta chain is from a study of cytomegalovirus exposure and HLA in healthy donors. V lost 0 bases to trimming and J lost 2 bases, with 5 bases between them. The CDR3 length is 14 residues. In germline, CDR1 is SGHAT, CDR2 FQNNGV. Primers included in the PCR were 60 Vbeta and 13 Jbeta primers. Profiled with immunoSEQ multiplex PCR; TCRdb holds only in-frame clones, not every one. The table shows around 170,000 clones, with approximately 78% occurring only once. This clonotype originated in a woman aged 18 to 35 in good health and CMV-seronegative. The sample comprised PBMCs. The chain recombines TRBV11-2 with TRBJ2-1; D is perhaps TRBD2 (5 bases). CDR3 in amino acids: CASSLELAYNEQFF. CDR3 in DNA: TGTGCCAGCAGCTTAGAACTAGCCTACAATGAGCAGTTCTTC. The full variable domain, with the rest looked up from reference TRBV11-2 and TRBJ2-1, is EAGVAQSPRYKIIEKRQSVAFWCNPISGHATLYWYQQILGQGPKLLIQFQNNGVVDDSQLPKDRFSAERLKGVDSTLKIQPAKLEDSAVYLCASSLELAYNEQFFGPGTRLTVL.